Described below is a single T cell receptor beta chain sequence and its context. This clonotype was counted only a few times. What this receptor recognizes is not known. Nothing much larger sits one base from this clone, and base qualities are not available. Libraries were made using 5' RACE. Sequencing instrument: Illumina HiSeq 2500. A second roughly 7 to 11 cycle PCR used a sample-barcoded 5' primer and a J-beta primer mix. A template-switch 5' adaptor carrying 12 random nucleotides introduced a unique molecular identifier onto each TCR beta cDNA molecule. Each sample yielded at least 3 million CDR3-containing paired-end reads. All of the RNA was converted into first-strand cDNA using the Mint cDNA synthesis kit, with a TRBC-specific oligonucleotide serving as the primer. Following uracil-DNA glycosylase treatment, a first 18-cycle PCR with universal primers M1SS and BC2_uni_R was performed on all cDNA. As for the authors' bioinformatics: Each sample was normalized by randomly selecting 1 million high-quality reads, each carrying a distinct molecular identifier. Reads with shared molecular identifiers were discarded instead of being binned into consensus sequences. CDR3 identification, clonotype clustering and error correction used MiTCR with a Q25 quality threshold and the strictest error-elimination algorithm. A nonparametric unseen species model with Euler transformation was used to estimate lower-bound total TCR beta diversity. The raw public reads went through TCRdb reprocessing: fastp at Q25, MiXCR clone calling, in-frame beta chains kept. When rows share a CDR3 protein, they turn into one entry using the most common DNA and genes. The V and J calls come from TCRdb's annotation, not from the publication. This sample gives about 760,000 distinct CDR3 sequences in total; 56% of them show up just once. Roughly 24% of the sample is taken by the ten largest.

This specimen comes from a study of blood T cells in healthy people across ages (dated by TCRdb to the mid-2010s). Describing the broader study: In model experiments, template switching captured about one uniquely barcoded TCR beta cDNA molecule for every two T cells. The study measured age-related changes in TCR beta repertoire diversity using deep sequencing normalized with unique cDNA molecular identifiers. The donors were split into four age groups: young (average around 15 years), middle-aged (roughly 42), aged (more than 55) and long-lived (roughly 77). Donors of different ages were randomly distributed across sequencing lanes to avoid experimental bias. Two additional independent replicas of 1 million unique cDNA reads from the same blood draw were analyzed for two donors (one aged 18 to 29 and one aged 80 or older).

On the study overall, not on this receptor specifically: As age increased, observed TCR beta diversity per million T cells dropped in a roughly linear way, and a significant reduction was already evident by age approximately 40. The percentage of naive T cells measured by flow cytometry correlated strongly with observed TCR beta diversity. Compared with the aged group, more naive CD4+ T cells, fewer expanded clones and increased TCR diversity were shown by the long-lived group, suggesting age selection. Donor CMV infection status was unknown, potentially confounding age-related changes in expanded clonotypes. Total diversity estimates from one million sequenced T cells were considered lower bounds and underestimates. Because profiling used bulk unsorted PBMCs, naive and antigen-experienced compartments could not be compared conclusively.

CDR3 length: 16 amino acids, cysteine to phenylalanine. Only the CDR3 part of the read is kept: 48 bases, read in frame from the first base. The CDR1 and CDR2 encoded by the germline V gene are MDHEN and SYDVKM. The junction carries 14 bases between V and J, which are trimmed by 5 bases and 0 bases respectively. Systemically healthy Caucasian individuals from Russia, 35 to 40 in total and aged roughly 6 to 100 years, were included as donors. Each donor gave ten milliliters of peripheral blood, collected into EDTA-treated Vacutainer tubes. PBMCs were isolated by Ficoll-Paque density-gradient centrifugation, with at least 7 million obtained per sample. Total RNA, at least 6 micrograms per sample, was extracted from PBMCs with Trizol reagent. Naive CD45RAhigh/CD27high T cell percentages were measured by flow cytometry on a PBMC aliquot from every donor.

The specimen was blood. The rearrangement combines TRBV28 with TRBJ1-5; no D gene can be assigned with confidence. This TCR derives from a man aged 40-49 years in good health. The nucleotide sequence is TGTGCCAGCAGTCCGACCGACGGCTATAGCAATCAGCCCCAGCATTTT. Its protein product is CASSPTDGYSNQPQHF.